The next 26 T cell receptor beta chains were all read from a single sample in a study of blood T cell repertoires in COVID-19. The protocol was immunoSEQ multiplex PCR, while the TCRdb copy is restricted to in-frame clones and leaves out a portion. The table lists under 250,000 clones, about 91% of them singletons, with approximately 1.2% in the top ten. The sample comprised peripheral blood. Receptor source: a man in his thirties or forties with acute or convalescent COVID-19.

The genes are TRBV7-9 and TRBJ1-2; TRBD1 agrees at 7 bases. The germline CDR1 and CDR2 sequences are SEHNR and FQNEAQ (reference sequence). Trimming cost V 9 bases and J 3 bases; bases outside gene matches: 10. The CDR3 sequence is 14 residues long. This CDR3 is CASGRRDRDYGYTF. The DNA of the CDR3 is TGTGCCAGTGGGCGTCGGGACAGAGACTATGGCTACACCTTC.

The J gene is TRBJ2-5, the V gene TRBV27; TRBD1 is a possible D gene (5 bases). Trimming removed 6 bases at V and 1 base at J, with 9 bases between. Germline values: CDR1 MNHEY, CDR2 SMNVEV (reference sequence). This CDR3 has 13 residues. The CDR3 sequence: CASRPTGQETQYF. CDR3 nucleotide sequence: TGTGCCAGCAGACCAACAGGCCAAGAGACCCAGTACTTC.

V gene TRBV6-6 combines with J gene TRBJ1-3; D is unresolved. V was cut by 9 bases and J by 0 bases, with 9 bases left in between. This CDR3 region has 13 residues. CDR1 is MNHNY and CDR2 is SVGAGI in the germline V gene (reference sequence). Here the CDR3 reads CASMRSSGNTIYF. CDR3 nucleotide sequence: TGTGCCAGTATGCGGAGCTCTGGAAACACCATATATTTT.

The chain joins TRBV28 to TRBJ1-2, with D possibly TRBD1 on 6 matching bases. There are 15 residues in the CDR3. V was clipped by 4 bases and J by 0 bases, with 12 bases between them. Germline CDR1 is MDHEN and CDR2 is SYDVKM. This CDR3 reads CASSSTGEANYGYTF. CDR3 bases: TGTGCCAGCAGTTCGACAGGAGAAGCTAACTATGGCTACACCTTC.

The chain combines TRBV3-1 (or the pseudogene TRBV3-2) with TRBJ1-1; 7 nucleotides line up with TRBD1. The germline V gene has CDR1 LGHDT and CDR2 YNNKEL (reference sequence). The CDR3 covers 15 residues. J was trimmed by 4 bases and V by 4 bases; bases with no gene match: 9. CDR3 DNA sequence: TGTGCCAGCAGCCCGCGGGACAGAGGGGGCACTGAAGCTTTCTTT. Translation: CASSPRDRGGTEAFF.

This chain connects TRBV21-1 to TRBJ2-1; TRBD2 was called by the table and not checked on the DNA. TRBV21-1 is listed as a pseudogene. The CDR3 extends over 14 amino acids. The CDR3 DNA follows: TGTGCCAGCAGCATTCTGAGCGGCTACAATGAGCAGTTCTTC. Residues: CASSILSGYNEQFF.

This sequence joins TRBV5-5 and TRBJ2-5; TRBD2 agrees at 10 bases. V trimming: 0 bases; J trimming: 4 bases; junction bases outside the gene matches: 3. The germline gives CDR1 SGHKS, CDR2 YYEKEE (reference sequence). This CDR3 region has 15 residues. CDR3 amino acids: CASSLGLAGAETQYF. CDR3 nucleotides: TGTGCCAGCAGCTTGGGGCTAGCGGGAGCAGAGACCCAGTACTTC. Combining the CDR3 with reference TRBV5-5 and TRBJ2-5 gives the whole variable domain DAGVTQSPTHLIKTRGQQVTLRCSPISGHKSVSWYQQVLGQGPQFIFQYYEKEERGRGNFPDRFSARQFPNYSSELNVNALLLGDSALYLCASSLGLAGAETQYFGPGTRLLVL.

The gene calls are TRBV2 and TRBJ1-2; 11 bases are a match to TRBD1. This CDR3 contains 14 residues. V lost 5 bases to trimming and J lost 7 bases; unmatched junction nucleotides: 6. Per the germline V gene, CDR1 is SNHLY and CDR2 is FYNNEI. CDR3 amino acids: CASSKGQGAFGYTF. CDR3 DNA: TGTGCCAGCAGTAAAGGACAGGGGGCGTTTGGCTACACCTTC.

The chain has TRBV15 and TRBJ2-7, with TRBD1 matching 9 bases. V lost 0 bases and J lost 6; bases outside the gene matches: 6. This CDR3 region has 15 residues. The germline V gene encodes CDR1 LNHNV and CDR2 YYDKDF (reference sequence). The CDR3 nucleotides are TGTGCCACCAGCAGAGATACACAGGGGGCGGGCGAGCAGTACTTC. It encodes CATSRDTQGAGEQYF.

The rearrangement links TRBV5-1 to TRBJ2-2; D is ambiguous. CDR1 SGHRS and CDR2 YFSETQ come from the germline V gene. CDR3 length: 17 amino acids. V lost 0 bases, J lost 5 bases, and 17 bases lay in between. CDR3 loop: CASSLGETFLFTGELFF. The CDR3 DNA reads TGCGCCAGCAGCTTGGGAGAAACTTTTCTTTTTACCGGGGAGCTGTTTTTT.

V is TRBV28 and J is TRBJ2-3; 11 bases map to TRBD2. CDR1 MDHEN and CDR2 SYDVKM come from the germline V gene. Trimming removed 4 bases from V and 0 bases from J; junction bases left unmatched: 15. This CDR3 comprises 20 residues. The CDR3 sequence is CASSSTWSTSGIFSTDTQYF. CDR3 in DNA: TGTGCCAGCAGTTCCACATGGTCGACTAGCGGGATATTTAGCACAGATACGCAGTATTTT.

The V call is TRBV6-5, the J call TRBJ1-1; D unclear. This CDR3 comprises 14 residues. Trimming shortened V by 6 bases and J by 0 bases, and 11 bases separated the two germline ends. The germline V gene encodes CDR1 MNHEY and CDR2 SVGAGI. The CDR3 protein is CASSRVRMNTEAFF. The CDR3 DNA sequence: TGTGCCAGCAGCCGCGTTCGTATGAACACTGAAGCTTTCTTT.

This chain connects TRBV28 to TRBJ2-3, with 8 bases identical to TRBD2. The germline CDR1 and CDR2 sequences are MDHEN and SYDVKM. The junction had 2 bases not matched to a gene; V was cut back by 5 bases and J by 1 base. The CDR3 spans 14 residues. CDR3 sequence: CASSRRGGTDTQYF. CDR3 DNA: TGTGCCAGCAGTCGGCGGGGGGGCACAGATACGCAGTATTTT.

The chain recombines TRBV10-2 with TRBJ1-6; 8 bases align to TRBD1. The V gene's germline CDR1 is WSHSY and CDR2 SAAADI. J was trimmed by 7 bases and V by 0 bases; bases with no gene match: 2. The CDR3 consists of 15 residues. CDR3 coding DNA: TGCGCCAGCAGTGAGTCGAGGACAGGGAATTCACCCCTCCACTTT. Translation gives CASSESRTGNSPLHF.

The V call is TRBV10-3, the J call TRBJ2-1, with 8 bases that match TRBD2. The CDR3 is 15 amino acids. Per the germline V gene, CDR1 is ENHRY and CDR2 is SYGVKD. Trimming at V came to 10 bases and at J to 7 bases, leaving 15 bases not matched to a gene. The CDR3 protein is CATSGGAGVGNEQFF. CDR3 DNA sequence: TGTGCCACCTCTGGGGGAGCGGGAGTTGGGAATGAGCAGTTCTTC.

This chain connects TRBV27 to TRBJ2-7; a weak D match, TRBD1 (6 bases). From germline, CDR1 is MNHEY and CDR2 SMNVEV (reference sequence). The CDR3 loop spans 15 amino acids. Trimming shortened V by 3 bases and J by 3 bases, and 15 bases separated the two germline ends. The CDR3 sequence is CASSFQGQAGYEQYF. For the CDR3, the DNA is TGTGCCAGCAGTTTCCAGGGGCAGGCAGGCTACGAGCAGTACTTC.

V is TRBV19 and J is TRBJ2-5; 9 bases align to TRBD2. The CDR3 loop spans 19 amino acids. Germline CDR1 reads LNHDA; CDR2 reads SQIVND (reference sequence). J lost 5 bases, V lost 5 bases, and 21 bases had no gene match. CDR3 sequence (DNA): TGTGCCAGTAGTCCAGGACGAATTAGCGGGAGTATGATGGGGGAGACCCAGTACTTC. Amino acid sequence: CASSPGRISGSMMGETQYF.

This chain links TRBV5-1 with TRBJ2-2; D is perhaps TRBD1 (6 bases). The CDR3 consists of 17 residues. Germline assignment: CDR1 SGHRS and CDR2 YFSETQ. Trimming took 4 bases from V and 2 from J, leaving 18 bases between them. CDR3 bases: TGCGCCAGCAGCCGGAACCCGGGACAAACTAACACCGGGGAGCTGTTTTTT. This translates into CASSRNPGQTNTGELFF.

This clone was counted a few times. V usage is TRBV11-3 and J usage is TRBJ2-1; TRBD2 matches at 9 bases. With 1 base clipped from V and 6 bases from J, the junction kept 4 bases outside the gene matches. The germline CDR1 and CDR2 sequences are SGHNT and YENEEA. The CDR3 loop spans 15 amino acids. DNA for the CDR3: TGTGCCAGCAGCTTAGGGGAGGGACTAGCCAATGAGCAGTTCTTC. Amino acid sequence: CASSLGEGLANEQFF. The full variable domain, with the rest looked up from reference TRBV11-3 and TRBJ2-1, is EAGVVQSPRYKIIEKKQPVAFWCNPISGHNTLYWYLQNLGQGPELLIRYENEEAVDDSQLPKDRFSAERLKGVDSTLKIQPAELGDSAVYLCASSLGEGLANEQFFGPGTRLTVL.

This clone is a singleton in its sample. V gene TRBV28 combines with J gene TRBJ2-1; a weak D match, TRBD2 (6 bases). The germline gives CDR1 MDHEN, CDR2 SYDVKM. The V gene lost 4 bases and the J gene lost 7 bases, with 14 bases spanning the gap. The CDR3 totals 14 residues. CDR3 amino acids: CASSSPGLPNEQFF. CDR3 sequence (DNA): TGTGCCAGCAGTTCACCGGGACTCCCTAATGAGCAGTTCTTC.

The chain combines TRBV30 with TRBJ2-4; possible D gene TRBD1, 7 bases. Deletions cut 3 bases from V and 7 bases from J, with 13 bases between. Germline V gene data show CDR1 as GTSNPN and CDR2 as SVGIG (reference sequence). The CDR3 has 13 residues. CDR3 DNA: TGTGCCTGGAGGCGGGAACAGGGGAACATTCAGTACTTC. Translation gives CAWRREQGNIQYF.

CDR3 in amino acids: CASSPLPGQSTDTQYF. DNA for the CDR3: TGTGCCAGCTCACCACTTCCGGGACAGAGCACAGATACGCAGTATTTT. V and J are TRBV18 and TRBJ2-3; 7 bases map to TRBD1. Trimming removed 1 base from V and 0 bases from J; junction bases left unmatched: 4. CDR3 size: 16 residues. The germline V gene has CDR1 KGHSH and CDR2 LQKENI.

The chain combines TRBV9 with TRBJ2-7, with 10 bases that match TRBD2. Germline CDR1 is SGDLS and CDR2 is YYNGEE. V lost 0 bases, J lost 6 bases, and 6 bases stayed unmatched. This CDR3 has 15 amino acids. The CDR3 DNA sequence: TGTGCCAGCAGCGTAGCTGAAGCGGGAGGGCGCGAGCAGTACTTC. Protein: CASSVAEAGGREQYF.

V is TRBV30 and J is TRBJ2-7; TRBD1 matches 9 bases. Germline V gives CDR1 GTSNPN, CDR2 SVGIG (reference sequence). V lost 4 bases, J lost 5 bases, and 9 bases stayed unmatched. CDR3 length: 14 amino acids. The CDR3 reads CAWNAGTGLHEQYF. The CDR3 coding sequence is TGTGCCTGGAACGCCGGGACAGGGTTGCACGAGCAGTACTTC.

The chain combines TRBV6-5 with TRBJ1-1, with D possibly matching TRBD1 (6 bases). Germline V CDR1 and CDR2: MNHEY, SVGAGI. V was pared by 2 bases and J by 4 bases, with 11 bases between. The CDR3 runs 14 residues. The CDR3 nucleotides are TGTGCCAGCAGTTACACAGGGAGCCGCACTGAAGCTTTCTTT. This codes for CASSYTGSRTEAFF.

This clone is a singleton in its sample. The rearrangement uses TRBV29-1 and TRBJ1-1, with unresolved D. Germline V gene sequence: CDR1 SQVTM, CDR2 ANQGSEA. Trimming took 4 bases from V and 4 from J, leaving 7 bases between them. This CDR3 is 11 amino acids long. The chain's CDR3 is CSVVRATEAFF. The CDR3 bases are TGCAGCGTTGTTCGAGCCACTGAAGCTTTCTTT.